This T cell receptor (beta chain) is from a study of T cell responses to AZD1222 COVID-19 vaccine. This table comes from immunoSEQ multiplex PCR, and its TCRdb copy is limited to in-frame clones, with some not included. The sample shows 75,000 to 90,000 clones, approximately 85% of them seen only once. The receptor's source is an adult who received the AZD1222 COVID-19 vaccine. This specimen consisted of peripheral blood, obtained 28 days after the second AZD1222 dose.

The CDR3 spells CASSLTGSEKLFF. The CDR3 DNA reads as TGTGCCAGCAGTTTAACCGGGTCTGAAAAACTGTTTTTT. V usage is TRBV28 and J usage is TRBJ1-4, with unresolved D. Germline V lookup: CDR1 MDHEN, CDR2 SYDVKM. The V gene lost 2 bases and the J gene lost 7 bases, with 8 bases spanning the gap. The CDR3 runs to 13 residues. Using reference TRBV28 and TRBJ1-4 for the parts outside the CDR3, the full variable domain is DVKVTQSSRYLVKRTGEKVFLECVQDMDHENMFWYRQDPGLGLRLIYFSYDVKMKEKGDIPEGYSVSREKKERFSLILESASTNQTSMYLCASSLTGSEKLFFGSGTQLSVL.